This TCR beta chain was captured in a study of blood T cell repertoires in COVID-19. Germline loops: CDR1 MNHNY, CDR2 SVGAGI (reference sequence). There are 17 residues in the CDR3. J was trimmed by 4 bases and V by 5 bases; bases with no gene match: 9. The age range of participants was 18 to 89 years, with residence in about two dozen US areas. Produced via immunoSEQ multiplex PCR; TCRdb's table is partial and in-frame only. The sample holds more than 60,000 clones; more than 70% are singletons and the top ten take 10%. This TCR derives from a middle-aged woman who had recovered from COVID-19. The sample taken for sequencing was PBMCs or T cells enriched from blood (not recorded which). The chain is built from TRBV6-6 and TRBJ2-5; 14 positions match TRBD2. Here the CDR3 reads CASSPGLAGAGGETQYF. In DNA, the CDR3 is TGTGCCAGCAGTCCGGGACTAGCGGGGGCGGGTGGAGAGACCCAGTACTTC.